Reported below is one T cell receptor beta chain. The antigen remains undetermined. CDR1 and CDR2 from the germline V gene are SNHLY and FYNNEI. Losses at the gene ends were 4 bases for V and 7 bases for J; bases not matched to a gene: 13. This CDR3 is 17 amino acids long. This sample is drawn from a study of cytomegalovirus exposure and HLA in healthy donors. Study-level results: With later analysis, a missense DCLRE1C variant became linked to TCR beta V- and J-gene trimming. The study assumed roughly uniform donor sequencing depth for presence/absence analyses.

The study ran its PCR with 60 Vbeta and 13 Jbeta primers. Sequenced by immunoSEQ multiplex PCR; TCRdb stores in-frame clones only, minus some. The sample yields roughly 110,000 clones, around 72% seen once. The receptor comes from a woman in her thirties or forties in good health and CMV-seropositive. Sample: PBMCs. V usage is TRBV2 and J usage is TRBJ2-1, with 10 bases aligning to TRBD1. This CDR3 reads CASSVPQDRGSHNEQFF. In DNA form, the CDR3 reads TGTGCCAGCAGTGTCCCGCAGGACAGGGGGTCCCATAATGAGCAGTTCTTC.